This T cell receptor beta chain was sequenced during a study of regulatory T cells in long-lasting Graves disease. General study findings and limits: Researchers reported studying only peripheral blood, not thyroid tissue. Newly diagnosed disease favored TRBV20-1 and TRBJ2-1 over persistent disease. Few sampled subjects may have lowered accuracy.

Time point specified: persistent/refractory GD, antithyroid drugs over 5 years with positive TRAb. Generation of the TCR library employed RNA extracted from PBMCs. Both iRepertoire HTBI primers and Arm-PCR of CDR3 regions were used to build the TCR beta libraries. Source study methods: Sequenced samples collectively carried around 60 TRBV and 12 to 15 TRBJ segments. TCRdb ran MiXCR on the multiplex PCR reads and lists one entry per CDR3 protein. V and J calls and clone size were set by TCRdb, not the authors. The sample holds around 400,000 distinct CDR3 sequences, approximately 25% seen once. This clonotype was observed a handful of times. The antigen remains unidentified. Germline CDR1 is SGHAT and CDR2 is FQNNGV. This CDR3 contains 15 residues. V lost 3 bases to trimming and J lost 0 bases, with 6 bases between them.

This sequence originates from a woman in her thirties or forties with Graves disease. The sequenced sample was peripheral blood mononuclear cells (PBMCs), obtained when the disease was refractory, from a patient treated with antithyroid drugs. The chain combines TRBV11-2 with TRBJ2-6; D gene ambiguous. CDR3 in DNA: TGTGCCAGCAGCTTCGGAAACTCTGGGGCCAACGTCCTGACTTTC. Protein product: CASSFGNSGANVLTF.